The entry that follows covers one T cell receptor (beta chain) sequence. It was during active infection that Seattle patients were enrolled and then longitudinally followed. After removal of 3 bases from V and 0 bases from J, the junction contained 14 bases not matched to a gene. The V gene's germline CDR1 is MNHEY and CDR2 SMNVEV (reference sequence). This CDR3 region has 21 residues. The data were produced by immunoSEQ multiplex PCR, yet TCRdb's version contains in-frame clones alone and is incomplete. The table lists more than 250,000 clones, approximately 90% of them singletons. The data belong to a study of blood T cell repertoires in COVID-19. Study details: T cells, B-cell-depleted T cells, or PBMCs supplied cDNA or gDNA.

Sequences were obtained from peripheral blood. The rearrangement joins TRBV27 to TRBJ2-1; TRBD2 matches 13 bases. This receptor was taken from a woman aged 50 to 65 with COVID-19, enrolled during active disease. CDR3 loop: CASSLGLAGIPGPSSYNEQFF. The CDR3 DNA follows: TGTGCCAGCAGTTTGGGACTAGCGGGGATCCCTGGACCTAGCTCCTACAATGAGCAGTTCTTC.